This TCR beta chain was recovered during a study of blood T cell repertoires in COVID-19. Study-level information: Sources were T cells, B-cell-depleted T cells, or PBMCs; the material itself was cDNA or gDNA.

In the original workflow: Nucleated cell number was recorded as an estimate derived from reference gene primer amplification. The repertoire was sequenced with immunoSEQ multiplex PCR; TCRdb's copy has only in-frame clones and lacks some. That table supplies the V and J calls and clone size; D and trimming were determined from the DNA. The table records almost 85,000 clones, approximately 90% of them present only once. The CDR3 is made up of 14 amino acids. Trimming cost V 3 bases and J 5 bases; bases outside gene matches: 4. CDR1 and CDR2 (germline): SNHLY, FYNNEI. The sequence came from a woman in her fifties or sixties with acute COVID-19. The chain combines TRBV2 with TRBJ2-7; 10 bases align to TRBD1. Sequencing input: PBMCs or T cells enriched from blood (not recorded which). CDR3 nucleotide sequence: TGTGCCAGCAGTGATGACAGGGGGCGAGACGAGCAGTACTTC. Its translation: CASSDDRGRDEQYF.